Following are 27 T cell receptor beta chains from one sample sequenced in a study of neoadjuvant nivolumab and ipilimumab in lung cancer. Here immunoSEQ multiplex PCR was the method, and the copy in TCRdb shows in-frame clones only, minus some. There are 10,000 to 15,000 clones in the sample; about 94% occur only once, and about 2.7% lies in the top ten. Sequenced here: peripheral blood, sampled after neoadjuvant nivolumab, alone or with ipilimumab, at or shortly before surgery. The receptors come from an adult with non-small cell lung cancer.

The chain joins TRBV7-7 to TRBJ1-5; a weak D match, TRBD1 (6 bases). Trimming cost V 11 bases and J 4 bases, with 21 bases left between them. CDR3 size: 15 residues. Germline assignment: CDR1 SSHAT and CDR2 FNYEAQ (reference sequence). CDR3 in amino acids: CAPPSGRGKNQPQHF. The CDR3, as DNA: TGTGCCCCACCGAGCGGCAGGGGAAAAAATCAGCCCCAGCATTTT. Full variable domain (missing parts from reference TRBV7-7 and TRBJ1-5): GAGVSQSPRYKVTKRGQDVTLRCDPISSHATLYWYQQALGQGPEFLTYFNYEAQPDKSGLPSDRFSAERPEGSISTLTIQRTEQRDSAMYRCAPPSGRGKNQPQHFGDGTRLSIL.

The chain carries TRBV2 and TRBJ1-1; TRBD1 might be the D (5 bases). Germline CDR1 reads SNHLY; CDR2 reads FYNNEI. The V gene lost 2 bases and the J gene lost 5 bases, with 15 bases spanning the gap. The CDR3 has 15 amino acids. CDR3 region: CASSELRARETEAFF. DNA of the CDR3: TGTGCCAGCAGTGAACTCAGGGCAAGGGAGACTGAAGCTTTCTTT.

This chain links TRBV7-9 with TRBJ2-1; D is unresolved. V was trimmed by 0 bases and J by 0 bases, leaving 6 bases between them. The CDR3 has 15 residues. CDR1 and CDR2 (germline): SEHNR, FQNEAQ (reference sequence). CDR3 sequence: CASSLASLSYNEQFF. The CDR3 bases are TGTGCCAGCAGCTTAGCATCCCTCTCCTACAATGAGCAGTTCTTC.

The CDR3 DNA follows: TGTGCCAGCAGTATCCTAGCGGGAGTGGACGAGCAGTACTTC. As protein: CASSILAGVDEQYF. The chain uses TRBV27 and TRBJ2-7; TRBD2 matches 10 bases. Germline V gene sequence: CDR1 MNHEY, CDR2 SMNVEV (reference sequence). This CDR3 spans 14 amino acids. V lost 5 bases and J lost 5; bases outside the gene matches: 6.

This sequence joins TRBV10-3 and TRBJ1-1; 11 bases align to TRBD1. CDR1 is ENHRY and CDR2 is SYGVKD in the germline V gene. The CDR3 is 15 amino acids. V shed 8 bases and J 1 base; nucleotides not matched to a gene: 6. The CDR3 protein is CAIGGQGEQNTEAFF. The CDR3 DNA is TGTGCCATCGGGGGACAGGGGGAACAGAACACTGAAGCTTTCTTT.

This chain joins TRBV19 and TRBJ1-1; no clear D gene. The CDR3 runs 12 residues. CDR1 and CDR2 from the germline V gene are LNHDA and SQIVND (reference sequence). Trimming removed 7 bases at V and 1 base at J, with 7 bases between. DNA for the CDR3: TGTGCCAGTAATTTTGCGAACACTGAAGCTTTCTTT. This sequence encodes CASNFANTEAFF.

The chain joins TRBV6-5 to TRBJ2-3; a possible D gene is TRBD1 (6 bases). The CDR3 spans 15 residues. Trimming cost V 5 bases and J 5 bases, with 17 bases left between them. Germline CDR1 reads MNHEY; CDR2 reads SVGAGI. CDR3 nucleotides: TGTGCCAGCAGTCTCTCCCAGGGGACGAGAGATACGCAGTATTTT. This gives the protein CASSLSQGTRDTQYF.

This clone showed up just once. The CDR3: CASSLVLAPSNEQFF. The CDR3 coding sequence is TGCGCCAGCAGCTTGGTCCTAGCCCCCAGCAATGAGCAGTTCTTC. The genes are TRBV5-1 and TRBJ2-1; D is possibly TRBD2 (5 bases). V lost 0 bases, J lost 6 bases, and 13 bases lay in between. This CDR3 has 15 amino acids. Germline V gene sequence: CDR1 SGHRS, CDR2 YFSETQ.

The rearrangement links TRBV10-1 to TRBJ2-1; the match to TRBD2 covers 12 bases. Germline V gene lookup returns CDR1 WNHNN and CDR2 SYGVQD (reference sequence). After removal of 6 bases from V and 7 bases from J, the junction contained 10 bases not matched to a gene. The CDR3 consists of 16 residues. The CDR3 here is CASSKRTSGMGNEQFF. For the CDR3, the DNA is TGCGCCAGCAGCAAACGGACTAGCGGGATGGGTAATGAGCAGTTCTTC.

This clone appeared once. This chain connects TRBV7-3 to TRBJ2-3, with 9 positions matching TRBD2. This CDR3 comprises 16 residues. Germline CDR1 is SGHTA and CDR2 is FQGTGA. Trimming took 5 bases from V and 3 from J; bases not matched to a gene: 9. This CDR3 reads CASSPNMAGGTDTQYF. The DNA for the CDR3 is TGTGCCAGCAGCCCTAACATGGCGGGAGGGACAGATACGCAGTATTTT.

The CDR3 region is CASSIDAARTDTQYF. The CDR3 region has the DNA TGTGCCAGTAGTATAGATGCCGCAAGAACAGATACGCAGTATTTT. The V gene is TRBV19, the J gene TRBJ2-3; no firm D call. Germline values: CDR1 LNHDA, CDR2 SQIVND (reference sequence). Trimming removed 0 bases at V and 3 bases at J, with 10 bases between. The CDR3 runs 15 residues.

The V gene is TRBV30, the J gene TRBJ2-7; no clear D gene. The CDR3 contains 11 residues. The germline V gene has CDR1 GTSNPN and CDR2 SVGIG (reference sequence). Trimming removed 2 bases at V and 2 bases at J, with 4 bases between. The CDR3 DNA sequence: TGTGCCTGGAGTACAGCCTACGAGCAGTACTTC. It translates to CAWSTAYEQYF.

The V and J genes are TRBV28 and TRBJ1-5, with D unclear. Per the germline V gene, CDR1 is MDHEN and CDR2 is SYDVKM. Trimming pared 5 bases from V and 1 base from J, leaving 12 bases between. This CDR3 region has 15 residues. The CDR3 region has the DNA TGTGCCAGCAGTCCTCATCCGGGGAGCAATCAGCCCCAGCATTTT. As protein: CASSPHPGSNQPQHF.

The chain has TRBV7-9 and TRBJ1-5; weak D call: TRBD1 (5 bases). Trimming stripped 5 bases from V and 9 bases from J, with 11 bases between. The length of the CDR3 is 12 residues. Germline V gene sequence: CDR1 SEHNR, CDR2 FQNEAQ (reference sequence). CDR3 in amino acids: CASSPPTGPQHF. CDR3 DNA sequence: TGTGCCAGCAGCCCGCCTACAGGGCCCCAGCATTTT. Together with reference TRBV7-9 and TRBJ1-5, the CDR3 gives the full variable domain: DTGVSQNPRHKITKRGQNVTFRCDPISEHNRLYWYRQTLGQGPEFLTYFQNEAQLEKSRLLSDRFSAERPKGSFSTLEIQRTEQGDSAMYLCASSPPTGPQHFGDGTRLSIL.

The chain employs TRBV27 and TRBJ2-2; 8 positions match TRBD1. Per germline, CDR1 MNHEY and CDR2 SMNVEV (reference sequence). The CDR3 covers 15 residues. Trimming cost V 5 bases and J 4 bases; bases outside gene matches: 6. The DNA of the CDR3 is TGTGCCAGCAGTCCGGACAGGGTAGGCACCGGGGAGCTGTTTTTT. Its protein is CASSPDRVGTGELFF.

The chain links TRBV5-4 to TRBJ2-1; 10 positions match TRBD2. Germline assignment: CDR1 SGHNT and CDR2 YYREEE (reference sequence). The CDR3 is 15 amino acids. V shed 0 bases, J shed 7 bases, and the junction held 4 bases outside the gene matches. CDR3 amino acids: CASSLGLAGVNEQFF. The CDR3 DNA reads as TGTGCCAGCAGCTTGGGGCTAGCGGGAGTAAATGAGCAGTTCTTC.

The rearrangement links TRBV11-3 to TRBJ2-1, with D perhaps TRBD2 (6 bases). The CDR3 is 15 residues long. Deletions cut 1 base from V and 2 bases from J, with 9 bases between. Germline CDR1 and CDR2: SGHNT and YENEEA. The CDR3 sequence is CASSLVAGTYNEQFF. The CDR3 DNA follows: TGTGCCAGCAGCTTAGTCGCGGGAACCTACAATGAGCAGTTCTTC.

This sequence joins TRBV6-1 and TRBJ2-2; no reliable D call. Trimming left V 8 bases short and J 4 bases short, with 17 bases between. This CDR3 has 15 amino acids. From germline, CDR1 is MNHNS and CDR2 SASEGT. Here the CDR3 reads CASLLDSSSTGELFF. CDR3 DNA: TGTGCCAGCCTTTTAGACTCCTCGTCCACCGGGGAGCTGTTTTTT.

The chain recombines TRBV7-8 with TRBJ2-7; no definite D call. CDR1 is SGHVS and CDR2 is FQNEAQ in the germline V gene. The CDR3 spans 11 residues. Trimming cost V 9 bases and J 7 bases, with 13 bases left between them. CDR3 loop: CASVADSEQYF. CDR3 sequence (DNA): TGTGCCAGTGTCGCTGATTCGGAGCAGTACTTC.

The chain has TRBV2 and TRBJ2-3; D possibly corresponds to TRBD1 (6 bases). Germline CDR1 is SNHLY and CDR2 is FYNNEI. V was pared by 10 bases and J by 5 bases, with 19 bases between. The CDR3 totals 14 residues. DNA for the CDR3: TGTGCCACCAAAGATCCCAGGGGATTAGATACGCAGTATTTT. This translates into CATKDPRGLDTQYF.

V usage is TRBV20-1 and J usage is TRBJ1-4, with no clear D. CDR3 length equals 11 residues. V was cut by 7 bases and J by 8 bases, with 11 bases left in between. The germline gives CDR1 DFQATT, CDR2 SNEGSKA (reference sequence). The CDR3 loop is CSGSGEEKLFF. CDR3 in DNA: TGCAGTGGATCCGGGGAGGAAAAACTGTTTTTT.

The chain combines TRBV6-5 with TRBJ1-1; D uncertain. Germline V CDR1 and CDR2: MNHEY, SVGAGI. Deletions cut 6 bases from V and 2 bases from J, with 10 bases between. The CDR3 contains 13 residues. CDR3 nucleotides: TGTGCCAGCAGAGACACCGGAAACACTGAAGCTTTCTTT. Translation: CASRDTGNTEAFF.

This chain links TRBV5-1 with TRBJ1-2; weak D call: TRBD1 (6 bases). This CDR3 comprises 15 residues. Trimming cost V 0 bases and J 2 bases, with 11 bases left between them. Per germline, CDR1 SGHRS and CDR2 YFSETQ. Here the CDR3 reads CASSLALGANYGYTF. In DNA form, the CDR3 reads TGCGCCAGCAGCTTGGCCCTGGGGGCGAACTATGGCTACACCTTC.

J is TRBJ2-2 and V is TRBV2, with 14 positions matching TRBD2. V lost 3 bases, J lost 6 bases, and 3 bases stayed unmatched. This CDR3 has 16 residues. Germline CDR1 is SNHLY and CDR2 is FYNNEI. CDR3 coding DNA: TGTGCCAGCAGTGACCGACTAGCGGGAGGGTCCGGGGAGCTGTTTTTT. Its protein is CASSDRLAGGSGELFF.

This rearrangement joins TRBV5-4 to TRBJ1-1; D is unresolved. Germline CDR1 SGHNT, CDR2 YYREEE (reference sequence). This CDR3 is 14 amino acids long. V lost 5 bases, J lost 1 base, and 12 bases lay in between. The CDR3 nucleotides read TGTGCCAGCAGAACTAATAGAAGGAACACTGAAGCTTTCTTT. Its translation is CASRTNRRNTEAFF.

The chain couples TRBV28 to TRBJ2-7, with a weak D call TRBD2 (6 bases). Trimming stripped 8 bases from V and 0 bases from J, with 11 bases between. The CDR3 covers 13 residues. Germline loops: CDR1 MDHEN, CDR2 SYDVKM. The CDR3 DNA reads as TGTGCCAGCTTGCTAGCGCACTCCTACGAGCAGTACTTC. Its protein product is CASLLAHSYEQYF.

This clone was recorded only once. The rearrangement joins TRBV5-1 to TRBJ2-7; 12 nucleotides agree with TRBD2. V lost 1 base to trimming and J lost 1 base; unmatched junction nucleotides: 3. CDR3 length: 16 residues. From germline, CDR1 is SGHRS and CDR2 YFSETQ. CDR3 nucleotides: TGCGCCAGCAGCTTGTCAGGACTAGCGGGGTCCTACGAGCAGTACTTC. Translation gives CASSLSGLAGSYEQYF.